The 19 T cell receptor beta chains below all came from one sample that was sequenced in a study of human T cells and chemical hapten exposure. TCRdb processed the RACE reads anew with MiXCR; each CDR3 protein has one entry. The table records around 50,000 distinct CDR3 sequences, about 10% of them present only once. Time point described: patch test 1, 2 weeks after DPC sensitization. Treatment described: therapeutic diphenylcyclopropenone sensitization with weekly scalp DPC. The sample was whole blood, taken in connection with sensitization to the hapten diphenylcyclopropenone (DPC). These receptors were collected from a woman in her forties or fifties with alopecia areata. Some clones in this sample may be carry-over from other donors' samples.

This chain joins TRBV19 and TRBJ1-5, with unresolved D. Per the germline V gene, CDR1 is LNHDA and CDR2 is SQIVND (reference sequence). This CDR3 has 13 amino acids. Trimming shortened V by 6 bases and J by 0 bases, and 6 bases separated the two germline ends. The CDR3 DNA reads TGTGCCAGTAGCGTCAGTAGCAATCAGCCCCAGCATTTT. As protein: CASSVSSNQPQHF. Variable domain in full (rest from reference TRBV19 and TRBJ1-5): DGGITQSPKYLFRKEGQNVTLSCEQNLNHDAMYWYRQDPGQGLRLIYYSQIVNDFQKGDIAEGYSVSREKKESFPLTVTSAQKNPTAFYLCASSVSSNQPQHFGDGTRLSIL.

This clonotype has a count of ten or more. The genes are TRBV4-3 and TRBJ1-3; 7 bases match TRBD1. This CDR3 is built from 18 residues. Trimming cost V 2 bases and J 1 base; bases outside gene matches: 11. The germline V gene has CDR1 LGHNA and CDR2 YSLEER. CDR3 sequence: CASSQTPGQAPSGNTIYF. CDR3 sequence (DNA): TGCGCCAGCAGCCAAACACCCGGACAGGCTCCGTCTGGAAACACCATATATTTT.

A single count supports this clonotype. This chain links TRBV27 with TRBJ2-7; D remains unclear. The CDR3 sequence is 13 residues long. Germline V gene sequence: CDR1 MNHEY, CDR2 SMNVEV (reference sequence). Trimming took 6 bases from V and 8 from J, leaving 17 bases between them. CDR3 region: CASRPYDKPQQYF. For the CDR3, the DNA is TGTGCCAGCAGGCCCTACGACAAACCCCAGCAGTACTTC.

This clonotype showed up many times. The J gene is TRBJ2-1, the V gene TRBV28; 9 bases map to TRBD2. CDR1 is MDHEN, CDR2 SYDVKM, per germline. The CDR3 totals 15 residues. Trimming cost V 4 bases and J 6 bases; bases outside gene matches: 7. The CDR3 nucleotides are TGTGCCAGCAGTTCAGGCGGGAGGGCCAGCAATGAGCAGTTCTTC. It specifies CASSSGGRASNEQFF.

This clonotype was observed many times. The chain has TRBV11-2 and TRBJ2-3, with 7 bases matching TRBD2. Per germline, CDR1 SGHAT and CDR2 FQNNGV. The junction had 6 bases not matched to a gene; V was cut back by 4 bases and J by 2 bases. The CDR3 has 15 residues. CDR3 DNA sequence: TGTGCCAGCAGCTCGGCTAGCGGATACACAGATACGCAGTATTTT. Protein sequence: CASSSASGYTDTQYF.

A remark on this clonotype: This sequence may be a read error, since a much larger clone differs from it by one base. The chain employs TRBV24-1 and TRBJ2-3; the match to TRBD1 covers 9 bases. CDR3 length equals 17 residues. CDR1 is KGHDR, CDR2 SFDVKD, per germline. The chain's CDR3 is CDTSDLHRGRNTDTQYF. CDR3 sequence (DNA): TGTGACACCAGTGATTTGCACAGGGGGCGAAACACAGATACGCAGTATTTT.

Here the CDR3 reads CASSPDTGLNTEAFF. The CDR3, as DNA: TGTGCCAGCAGTCCTGATACAGGCTTGAACACTGAAGCTTTCTTT. This rearrangement joins TRBV12-3 or TRBV12-4 to TRBJ1-1; weak D call: TRBD1 (5 bases). This CDR3 has 15 amino acids. V gave up 5 bases and J gave up 0 bases, with 13 bases separating them.

In regard to this clonotype: A much larger clone lies a single base off, so this may be a read error. The chain is built from TRBV7-9 and TRBJ1-2; 11 positions agree with TRBD1. Germline V gene sequence: CDR1 SEHNR, CDR2 FQNEAQ (reference sequence). V was clipped by 5 bases and J by 8 bases; unmatched bases: 4. The CDR3 totals 13 residues. The CDR3 DNA follows: TGTGCCAGCAGCGCGGACAGGGGGCTCGGCTACACCTTC. Its protein product is CASSADRGLGYTF.

This clonotype was seen ten or more times. The rearrangement joins TRBV6-6 to TRBJ1-5; TRBD1 might be the D (5 bases). With 0 bases removed from V and 6 bases from J, the gap between germline ends came to 9 bases. The CDR3 is 14 residues long. Germline CDR1 and CDR2: MNHNY and SVGAGI (reference sequence). The CDR3 here is CASSYSGQFQPQHF. For the CDR3, the DNA is TGTGCCAGCAGTTACTCAGGACAATTTCAGCCCCAGCATTTT.

CDR3 nucleotides: TGCAGTGCTAGAACCGGTAGCGGGACCCCCGAGCAGTACTTC. It codes for CSARTGSGTPEQYF. This chain links TRBV20-1 with TRBJ2-7; 8 positions agree with TRBD2. V lost 2 bases and J lost 6; bases outside the gene matches: 9. The length of the CDR3 is 14 residues. Germline CDR1 DFQATT, CDR2 SNEGSKA (reference sequence).

This clonotype was seen a handful of times. The CDR3 spells CASSLKNLNQPQHF. CDR3 sequence (DNA): TGTGCCAGCAGCTTGAAGAACTTGAATCAGCCCCAGCATTTT. This chain uses TRBV5-5 with TRBJ1-5, with D unclear. Trimming removed 1 base from V and 4 bases from J, with 9 bases in between. The CDR3 is 14 residues long. Germline CDR1 and CDR2: SGHKS and YYEKEE (reference sequence).

This clonotype was counted many times. This rearrangement joins TRBV2 to TRBJ1-4; 9 nucleotides match TRBD1. Per the germline V gene, CDR1 is SNHLY and CDR2 is FYNNEI. The CDR3 extends over 14 amino acids. V lost 6 bases to trimming and J lost 8 bases; unmatched junction nucleotides: 7. DNA for the CDR3: TGTGCCAGCAGCTTGGGACAGGGCGGAGAAAAACTGTTTTTT. It encodes CASSLGQGGEKLFF.

The chain combines TRBV27 with TRBJ2-2; perhaps TRBD1 as D (6 bases). This CDR3 is 15 amino acids long. Trimming stripped 5 bases from V and 1 base from J, with 11 bases between. Per the germline V gene, CDR1 is MNHEY and CDR2 is SMNVEV (reference sequence). This CDR3 reads CASSAQDRNTGELFF. The DNA of the CDR3 is TGTGCCAGCAGTGCCCAGGACAGGAACACCGGGGAGCTGTTTTTT.

In regard to this clonotype: This sequence may be a read error, since a much larger clone differs from it by one base. V usage is TRBV12-3 or TRBV12-4 and J usage is TRBJ1-1; 10 bases map to TRBD1. The CDR3 contains 14 residues. V dropped 5 bases and J dropped 6; count of bases not matched to a gene: 6. CDR3 nucleotide sequence: TGTGCCAGCAGTCGACAGGGGGCTGACTCTGAAGCTTTCTTT. This sequence encodes CASSRQGADSEAFF.

The chain links TRBV7-2 to TRBJ2-1, with D tentatively TRBD2 (6 bases). V was clipped by 5 bases and J by 9 bases, with 14 bases between them. The CDR3 is made up of 13 amino acids. Germline assignment: CDR1 SGHTA and CDR2 FQGNSA. The CDR3 region is CASSAGLATEQFF. The CDR3 region has the DNA TGTGCCAGCAGCGCGGGGCTAGCTACTGAGCAGTTCTTC.

In its sample, this clonotype was seen many times. The rearrangement joins TRBV7-9 to TRBJ1-5, with 8 positions matching TRBD1. This CDR3 is built from 14 residues. The V gene end was trimmed by 5 bases and the J gene end by 5 bases; junction bases not matched to a gene: 5. Germline CDR1 SEHNR, CDR2 FQNEAQ (reference sequence). DNA of the CDR3: TGTGCCAGCAGCAACCCAGGGGGCCATCAGCCCCAGCATTTT. This codes for CASSNPGGHQPQHF.

This clonotype was detected ten times or more. This chain links TRBV27 with TRBJ1-6; 7 positions match TRBD1. Germline loops: CDR1 MNHEY, CDR2 SMNVEV (reference sequence). The CDR3 has 15 amino acids. V dropped 6 bases and J dropped 4; count of bases not matched to a gene: 6. The CDR3 sequence: CASSPTGRYNSPLHF. CDR3 nucleotides: TGTGCCAGCAGCCCGACAGGGAGATATAATTCACCCCTCCACTTT.

Only a few counts were recorded for this clonotype. The gene calls are TRBV6-6 and TRBJ2-3; 8 bases line up with TRBD2. The germline V gene encodes CDR1 MNHNY and CDR2 SVGAGI (reference sequence). The CDR3 sequence is 13 residues long. V was pared by 6 bases and J by 1 base, with 0 bases of the junction left unmatched. CDR3 sequence (DNA): TGTGCCAGCAGACTAGCGGGCACAGATACGCAGTATTTT. This codes for CASRLAGTDTQYF.

This clonotype was picked up many times. The chain recombines TRBV6-5 with TRBJ1-5, with D possibly TRBD1 on 5 matching bases. The germline CDR1 and CDR2 sequences are MNHEY and SVGAGI. The CDR3 consists of 13 residues. The ends were cut back, 8 bases at V and 1 base at J, with 9 bases in the middle. DNA for the CDR3: TGTGCCAGCCGTTCAGGGAGCAATCAGCCCCAGCATTTT. Translated: CASRSGSNQPQHF.